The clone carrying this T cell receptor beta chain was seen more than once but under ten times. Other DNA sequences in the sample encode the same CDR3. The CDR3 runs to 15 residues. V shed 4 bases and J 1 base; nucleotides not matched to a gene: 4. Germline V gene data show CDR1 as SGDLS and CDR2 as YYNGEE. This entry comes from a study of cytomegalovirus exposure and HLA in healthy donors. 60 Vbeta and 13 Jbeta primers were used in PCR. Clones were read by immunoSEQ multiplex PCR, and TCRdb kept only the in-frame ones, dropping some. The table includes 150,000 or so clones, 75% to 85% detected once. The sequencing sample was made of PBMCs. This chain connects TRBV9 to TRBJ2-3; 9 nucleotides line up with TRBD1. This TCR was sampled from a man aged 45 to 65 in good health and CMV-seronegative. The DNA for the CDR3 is TGTGCCAGCAGCCCCCGGACAGGGGGCACAGATACGCAGTATTTT. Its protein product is CASSPRTGGTDTQYF.